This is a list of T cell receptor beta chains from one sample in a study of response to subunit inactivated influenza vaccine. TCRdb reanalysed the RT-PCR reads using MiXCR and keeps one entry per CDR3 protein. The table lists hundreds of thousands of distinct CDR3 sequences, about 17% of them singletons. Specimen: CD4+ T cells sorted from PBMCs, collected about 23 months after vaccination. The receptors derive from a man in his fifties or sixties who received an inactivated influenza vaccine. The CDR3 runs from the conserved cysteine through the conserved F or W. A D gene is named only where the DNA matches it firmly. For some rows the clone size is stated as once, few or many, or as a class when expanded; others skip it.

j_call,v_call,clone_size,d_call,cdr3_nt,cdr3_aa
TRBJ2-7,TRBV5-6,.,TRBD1,TGTGCCAGCAGCTTGGTAGGAAGTGGGACAGGGGGTCTCTACGAGCAGTACTTC,CASSLVGSGTGGLYEQYF
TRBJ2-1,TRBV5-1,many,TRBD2,TGCGCCAGCAGCCGGCGGGGGGCAGAGAATGAGCAGTTCTTC,CASSRRGAENEQFF
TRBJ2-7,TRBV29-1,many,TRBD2,TGCAGCGCAATAGCGGGATTCCCCCTTTACGAGCAGTACTTC,CSAIAGFPLYEQYF
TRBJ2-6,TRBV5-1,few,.,TGCGCCAGCAGCTTGCTATCAGGAACTGGGGCCAACGTCCTGACTTTC,CASSLLSGTGANVLTF
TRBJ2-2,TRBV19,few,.,TGTGCCAGTAGTAGGGGGGGGCGCACCGGGGAGCTGTTTTTT,CASSRGGRTGELFF
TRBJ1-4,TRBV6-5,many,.,TGTGCCAGCAGGGGAACTAATGAAAAACTGTTTTTT,CASRGTNEKLFF
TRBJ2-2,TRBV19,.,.,TGTGCCAGTAGTTACAGACACACCGGGGAGCTGTTTTTT,CASSYRHTGELFF
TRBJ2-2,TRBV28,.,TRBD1,TGTGCCAGCTGGGGCAGGGGGTACACCGGGGAGCTGTTTTTT,CASWGRGYTGELFF
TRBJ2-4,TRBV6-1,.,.,TGTGCCAGCAGTGAAACGAAGGCCATGCGGTACTTC,CASSETKAMRYF
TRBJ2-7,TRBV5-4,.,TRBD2,TGTGCCAGCAGCAGACTAGCGGGAGGGCCCTACGAGCAGTACTTC,CASSRLAGGPYEQYF
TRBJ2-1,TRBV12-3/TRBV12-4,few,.,TGTGCCAGCACCTTTAGGGTGGGGGAGCAGTTCTTC,CASTFRVGEQFF
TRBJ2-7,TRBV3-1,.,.,TGTGCCAGCAGCCAAGGTTACGGAGGAGAGCAGTACTTC,CASSQGYGGEQYF
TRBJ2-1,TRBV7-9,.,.,TGTGCCAGCACTCCCCTCGGCGATGAGCAGTTCTTC,CASTPLGDEQFF
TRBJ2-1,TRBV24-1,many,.,TGTGCCACCAGTGATCCACGATATGCGGTGGGCAATGAGCAGTTCTTC,CATSDPRYAVGNEQFF
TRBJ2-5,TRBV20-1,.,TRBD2,TGCAGTGCTAGTAGACTAGCGGGAGGGGAGACCCAGTACTTC,CSASRLAGGETQYF
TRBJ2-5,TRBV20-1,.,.,TGCAGCACAAGGAAGGGGGAAAAGACCCAGTACTTC,CSTRKGEKTQYF
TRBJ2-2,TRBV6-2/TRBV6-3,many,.,TGTGCCAGCACCCTCTCGGGAGTGGCCGGGGAGCTGTTTTTT,CASTLSGVAGELFF
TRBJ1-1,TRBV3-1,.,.,TGTGCCAGCAGCCAGGGCTACTCCAACACTGAAGCTTTCTTT,CASSQGYSNTEAFF
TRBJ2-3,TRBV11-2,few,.,TGTGCCAGCAGCCCAAGGGGAGCGTACACTAGCACAGATACGCAGTATTTT,CASSPRGAYTSTDTQYF
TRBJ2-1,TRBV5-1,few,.,TGCGCCAGCAGCTTGGGGGGGCTCGCTGAGCAGTTCTTC,CASSLGGLAEQFF
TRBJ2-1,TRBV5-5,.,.,TGTGCCAGCAGCTTGGTGGTTAGCGGTAACAATGAGCAGTTCTTC,CASSLVVSGNNEQFF
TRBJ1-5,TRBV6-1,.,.,TGTGCCAGCAGGACGAGCCTCGCGGATCAGCCCCAGCATTTT,CASRTSLADQPQHF
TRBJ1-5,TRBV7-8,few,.,TGTGCCAGCAGCTTGAGTGGGACATTTAGCAATCAGCCCCAGCATTTT,CASSLSGTFSNQPQHF
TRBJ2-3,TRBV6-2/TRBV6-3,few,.,TGTGCCAGCAGTTACGGCATAGCTGGGATGGCAGATACGCAGTATTTT,CASSYGIAGMADTQYF